Presented here are 21 T cell receptor beta chains from one specimen sequenced in a study of blood T cell repertoires in COVID-19. Assay: immunoSEQ multiplex PCR; the TCRdb copy retains only in-frame clones and omits some. The repertoire holds about 170,000 clones, about 80% seen once, with under 13% in the top ten. Sequenced material: peripheral blood. All receptors derive from a man between 65 and 85 years old with active or convalescent COVID-19.

The J gene is TRBJ2-7, the V gene TRBV27, with a tentative D call TRBD1 (5 bases). There are 13 residues in the CDR3. Trimming took off 6 bases at V and 3 bases at J, with 12 bases between the two ends. Germline-derived CDR1 and CDR2 are MNHEY and SMNVEV (reference sequence). CDR3: CASRGTQGYEQYF. CDR3 in DNA: TGTGCCAGCAGGGGTACGCAGGGCTACGAGCAGTACTTC.

V gene TRBV5-1 combines with J gene TRBJ1-1; D is undetermined. The CDR3 extends over 17 amino acids. The germline V gene encodes CDR1 SGHRS and CDR2 YFSETQ. Between the trimmed V and J ends, which lost 4 bases and 3 bases, there was a span of 22 bases. CDR3 in DNA: TGCGCCAGCAGCCGGAATCCTTTGACAAACAGTGACACTGAAGCTTTCTTT. Amino acid sequence: CASSRNPLTNSDTEAFF.

The CDR3 DNA reads TGTGCCAGCAGTTTGACAGCTAACACTGAAGCTTTCTTT. It yields the protein CASSLTANTEAFF. This chain links TRBV6-5 with TRBJ1-1, with D possibly being TRBD1 (5 bases). Per the germline V gene, CDR1 is MNHEY and CDR2 is SVGAGI. V lost 4 bases and J lost 2, with 8 bases in between. This CDR3 spans 13 amino acids.

The chain couples TRBV7-9 to TRBJ2-7, with TRBD2 as a possible D gene (7 bases). Germline values: CDR1 SEHNR, CDR2 FQNEAQ (reference sequence). The CDR3 consists of 12 residues. The ends were cut back, 5 bases at V and 7 bases at J, with 12 bases in the middle. CDR3 region: CASSPQGGEQYF. The CDR3, as DNA: TGTGCCAGCAGCCCACAGGGAGGGGAGCAGTACTTC.

The J gene is TRBJ1-1, the V gene TRBV19, with a weak D call TRBD1 (5 bases). Germline V gene data show CDR1 as LNHDA and CDR2 as SQIVND (reference sequence). Deletions cut 10 bases from V and 3 bases from J, with 18 bases between. The CDR3 length is 14 residues. CDR3 DNA: TGTGCCACCGCCAGGGATTGGGGGGACACTGAAGCTTTCTTT. Translating gives CATARDWGDTEAFF.

This chain links TRBV7-2 with TRBJ2-1; no definite D call. The CDR3 totals 17 residues. The germline V gene has CDR1 SGHTA and CDR2 FQGNSA. The germline V and J ends were trimmed by 5 bases and 4 bases, with 21 bases remaining between them. The CDR3 reads CASSPSLLVGRYNEQFF. CDR3 coding DNA: TGTGCCAGCAGCCCCAGCCTGCTGGTGGGCCGGTACAATGAGCAGTTCTTC.

This chain connects TRBV4-3 to TRBJ1-1; the match to TRBD1 covers 7 bases. This CDR3 comprises 16 residues. V gave up 0 bases and J gave up 0 bases; unmatched junction bases: 4. CDR1 and CDR2 from the germline V gene are LGHNA and YSLEER. The CDR3 spells CASSQETGFMNTEAFF. DNA of the CDR3: TGCGCCAGCAGCCAAGAGACAGGGTTCATGAACACTGAAGCTTTCTTT.

The V and J genes are TRBV9 and TRBJ2-5, with 9 nucleotides matching TRBD1. The V gene end was trimmed by 3 bases and the J gene end by 7 bases; junction bases not matched to a gene: 13. CDR1 is SGDLS and CDR2 is YYNGEE in the germline V gene. The CDR3 sequence is 16 residues long. The CDR3: CASSAGGDRASRTQYF. CDR3 nucleotide sequence: TGTGCCAGCAGCGCAGGAGGGGACAGGGCCTCGAGGACCCAGTACTTC.

The chain carries TRBV5-1 and TRBJ1-5, with D unresolved. The V gene lost 0 bases and the J gene lost 4 bases, with 11 bases spanning the gap. The germline V gene has CDR1 SGHRS and CDR2 YFSETQ. The CDR3 is 15 amino acids. The CDR3 sequence: CASSLGGIGNQPQHF. CDR3 bases: TGCGCCAGCAGCTTGGGAGGGATTGGGAATCAGCCCCAGCATTTT.

The chain links TRBV30 to TRBJ1-5, with 9 bases fitting TRBD1. Germline values: CDR1 GTSNPN, CDR2 SVGIG (reference sequence). J gave up 3 bases and V 1 base, and 4 bases lay outside the gene matches. The CDR3 is 15 residues long. CDR3 amino acids: CAWSGGQGINQPQHF. DNA of the CDR3: TGTGCCTGGAGTGGGGGACAGGGAATCAATCAGCCCCAGCATTTT.

This clone was seen only once. The rearrangement uses TRBV7-9 and TRBJ2-1, with D hard to call. V was pared by 1 base and J by 5 bases, with 9 bases between. CDR1 is SEHNR, CDR2 FQNEAQ, per germline (reference sequence). The CDR3 has 14 amino acids. CDR3 nucleotide sequence: TGTGCCAGCAGCTTAGTCTACAGACACAATGAGCAGTTCTTC. Amino acid sequence: CASSLVYRHNEQFF. Combining the CDR3 with reference TRBV7-9 and TRBJ2-1 gives the whole variable domain DTGVSQNPRHKITKRGQNVTFRCDPISEHNRLYWYRQTLGQGPEFLTYFQNEAQLEKSRLLSDRFSAERPKGSFSTLEIQRTEQGDSAMYLCASSLVYRHNEQFFGPGTRLTVL.

This chain uses TRBV7-8 with TRBJ1-1; D is ambiguous. V shed 5 bases and J shed 6 bases, with 19 bases lying between them. This CDR3 is built from 15 residues. CDR1 SGHVS and CDR2 FQNEAQ come from the germline V gene. The CDR3: CASSRIQAALAEAFF. DNA of the CDR3: TGTGCCAGCAGCCGAATTCAGGCCGCCCTTGCTGAAGCTTTCTTT.

The chain combines TRBV6-6 with TRBJ2-2; TRBD1 matches 9 bases. Germline assignment: CDR1 MNHNY and CDR2 SVGAGI (reference sequence). This CDR3 is 14 amino acids long. Trimming at V came to 11 bases and at J to 2 bases, leaving 6 bases not matched to a gene. For the CDR3, the DNA is TGTGCCGGCCGGGACAGGGTCAACACCGGGGAGCTGTTTTTT. This encodes CAGRDRVNTGELFF.

A few counts support this clone. This chain connects TRBV19 to TRBJ2-1, with TRBD2 identical over 8 bases. CDR1 and CDR2 (germline): LNHDA, SQIVND (reference sequence). The CDR3 consists of 16 residues. V dropped 6 bases and J dropped 9; count of bases not matched to a gene: 16. CDR3 nucleotides: TGTGCCAGTAGAAAAGGTATGGGACTAGTAAGCAGTGAGCAGTTCTTC. This translates into CASRKGMGLVSSEQFF. The full variable domain, its missing parts supplied by reference TRBV19 and TRBJ2-1, is DGGITQSPKYLFRKEGQNVTLSCEQNLNHDAMYWYRQDPGQGLRLIYYSQIVNDFQKGDIAEGYSVSREKKESFPLTVTSAQKNPTAFYLCASRKGMGLVSSEQFFGPGTRLTVL.

This clone has a single count. The chain has TRBV7-3 and TRBJ2-4; TRBD1 is a possible D gene (6 bases). CDR1 SGHTA and CDR2 FQGTGA come from the germline V gene. Trimming cost V 5 bases and J 9 bases, with 20 bases left between them. The CDR3 is 15 amino acids. As DNA, the CDR3 is TGTGCCAGCAGCCCCGACGGGACACTATTGGGCATTCAGTACTTC. This encodes CASSPDGTLLGIQYF.

This clone was picked up many times. This chain connects TRBV7-9 to TRBJ1-3; 7 nucleotides match TRBD1. V dropped 1 base and J dropped 0; count of bases not matched to a gene: 6. CDR1 is SEHNR and CDR2 is FQNEAQ in the germline V gene (reference sequence). The CDR3 totals 17 residues. CDR3 protein: CASSLVTGWASGNTIYF. For the CDR3, the DNA is TGTGCCAGCAGCTTAGTGACAGGGTGGGCCTCTGGAAACACCATATATTTT. Looking up the rest from reference TRBV7-9 and TRBJ1-3 gives the full variable domain: DTGVSQNPRHKITKRGQNVTFRCDPISEHNRLYWYRQTLGQGPEFLTYFQNEAQLEKSRLLSDRFSAERPKGSFSTLEIQRTEQGDSAMYLCASSLVTGWASGNTIYFGEGSWLTVV.

The gene calls are TRBV4-3 and TRBJ1-2; TRBD1 matches 7 bases. The ends lost 4 bases at V and 4 bases at J; junction bases unmatched: 6. Germline V gene lookup returns CDR1 LGHNA and CDR2 YSLEER. This CDR3 spans 14 amino acids. The CDR3 region has the DNA TGCGCCAGCAGCCTTCCAGGGGGAGGCTATGGCTACACCTTC. This sequence encodes CASSLPGGGYGYTF.

The chain is built from TRBV19 and TRBJ1-5, with D possibly matching TRBD1 (5 bases). The ends were cut back, 8 bases at V and 6 bases at J, with 14 bases in the middle. Germline V lookup: CDR1 LNHDA, CDR2 SQIVND (reference sequence). The CDR3 totals 13 residues. The CDR3 sequence is CASGARFGQPQHF. CDR3 in DNA: TGTGCCAGTGGGGCCCGGTTCGGTCAGCCCCAGCATTTT.

The rearrangement uses TRBV11-2 and TRBJ1-3, with 8 positions matching TRBD1. There are 19 residues in the CDR3. Germline V CDR1 and CDR2: SGHAT, FQNNGV. J was trimmed by 0 bases and V by 3 bases; bases with no gene match: 13. The CDR3 loop is CASSFRPPGQALSGNTIYF. The CDR3 nucleotides read TGTGCCAGCAGCTTCAGACCCCCGGGACAGGCTCTCTCTGGAAACACCATATATTTT.

Here the CDR3 DNA reads TGTGCCAGCAGCTGGGGACAGCAAGAGACCCAGTACTTC. This gives the protein CASSWGQQETQYF. This chain joins TRBV11-2 and TRBJ2-5, with 7 bases lining up with TRBD1. Germline assignment: CDR1 SGHAT and CDR2 FQNNGV. This CDR3 is 13 amino acids long. The J segment lost 2 bases and the V segment lost 4 bases, leaving 1 base of the junction unmatched.

This chain joins TRBV7-2 and TRBJ1-5, with 7 bases identical to TRBD1. The CDR3 extends over 15 amino acids. Looked up from germline, CDR1 is SGHTA and CDR2 is FQGNSA. V lost 5 bases, J lost 9 bases, and 13 bases stayed unmatched. The CDR3, as DNA: TGTGCCAGCAGCCCCGCCGGGACAGCCTTGTGGCCCCAGCATTTT. It is translated as CASSPAGTALWPQHF.